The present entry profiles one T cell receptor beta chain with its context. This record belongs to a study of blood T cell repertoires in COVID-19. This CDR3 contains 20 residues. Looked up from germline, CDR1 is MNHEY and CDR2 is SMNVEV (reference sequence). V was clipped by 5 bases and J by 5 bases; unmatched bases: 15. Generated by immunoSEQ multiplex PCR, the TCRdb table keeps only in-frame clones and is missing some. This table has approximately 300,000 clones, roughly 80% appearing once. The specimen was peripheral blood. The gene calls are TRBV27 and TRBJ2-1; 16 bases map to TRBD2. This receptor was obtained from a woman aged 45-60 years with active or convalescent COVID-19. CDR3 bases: TGTGCCAGCAGTAGAATACCGGGACTAGCGGGAGGGCCGGGCCACAATGAGCAGTTCTTC. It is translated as CASSRIPGLAGGPGHNEQFF.